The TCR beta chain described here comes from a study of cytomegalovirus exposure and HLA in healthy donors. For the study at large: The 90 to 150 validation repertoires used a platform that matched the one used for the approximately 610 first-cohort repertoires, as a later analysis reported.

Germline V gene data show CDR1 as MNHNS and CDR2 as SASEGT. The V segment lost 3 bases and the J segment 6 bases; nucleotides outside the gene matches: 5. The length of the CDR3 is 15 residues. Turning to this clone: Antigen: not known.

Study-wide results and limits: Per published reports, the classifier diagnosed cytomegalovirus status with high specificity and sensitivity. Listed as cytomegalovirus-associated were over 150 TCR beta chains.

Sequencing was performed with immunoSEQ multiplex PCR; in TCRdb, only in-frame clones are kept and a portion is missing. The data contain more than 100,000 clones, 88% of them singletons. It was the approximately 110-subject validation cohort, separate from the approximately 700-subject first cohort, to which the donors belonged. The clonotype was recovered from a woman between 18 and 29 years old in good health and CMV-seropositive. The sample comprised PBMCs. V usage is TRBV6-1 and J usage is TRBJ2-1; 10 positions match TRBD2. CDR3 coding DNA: TGTGCCAGCAGTGATTTAGCGGGGGGATTCAATGAGCAGTTCTTC. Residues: CASSDLAGGFNEQFF.